These 26 T cell receptor beta chains were sequenced from one sample in a study of T cells after yellow fever vaccination. TCRdb redid the calling of the 5' RACE reads with MiXCR, one entry per CDR3 protein. The sample lists a few hundred thousand distinct CDR3 sequences, 15% to 20% occurring once. The sequencing here drew on PBMCs, taken 15 days after the yellow fever booster vaccination. The receptors come from a man aged 25-40 years who received the YFV17D yellow fever vaccine.

This chain links TRBV6-1 with TRBJ2-1; D ambiguous. Germline lookup yields CDR1 MNHNS and CDR2 SASEGT. There are 18 residues in the CDR3. The V end was cut by 1 base, the J end by 10 bases, with 26 bases between. The CDR3 here is CASSEVRAGDHRVGEQFF. The CDR3 DNA reads as TGTGCCAGCAGTGAAGTTAGGGCTGGAGACCATCGGGTGGGGGAGCAGTTCTTC.

This rearrangement joins TRBV20-1 to TRBJ2-1; 16 nucleotides line up with TRBD2. The V segment lost 5 bases and the J segment 10 bases; nucleotides outside the gene matches: 11. From germline, CDR1 is DFQATT and CDR2 SNEGSKA (reference sequence). The CDR3 runs 16 residues. The CDR3 region is CSALGTSGRARQEQFF. CDR3 bases: TGCAGTGCTCTTGGGACTAGCGGGAGGGCTAGGCAAGAGCAGTTCTTC.

The gene calls are TRBV20-1 and TRBJ2-3; D call uncertain. CDR3 size: 10 residues. Germline CDR1 reads DFQATT; CDR2 reads SNEGSKA (reference sequence). V lost 4 bases, J lost 11 bases, and 10 bases lay in between. CDR3 DNA: TGCAGTGCTACGGATGTCGGGCAGTATTTT. Protein: CSATDVGQYF.

This clonotype was seen more than once but under ten times. The chain couples TRBV20-1 to TRBJ2-5; 12 bases align to TRBD2. V gave up 5 bases and J gave up 1 base; unmatched junction bases: 2. CDR1 is DFQATT and CDR2 is SNEGSKA in the germline V gene (reference sequence). The CDR3 has 14 amino acids. The CDR3 region is CSAASGGGQETQYF. Written as DNA, the CDR3 is TGCAGTGCTGCTAGCGGGGGGGGCCAAGAGACCCAGTACTTC.

The chain uses TRBV20-1 and TRBJ1-1; 9 bases line up with TRBD1. Germline CDR1 and CDR2: DFQATT and SNEGSKA (reference sequence). The CDR3 covers 15 residues. Unmatched junction bases numbered 11, after V lost 3 bases and J lost 6 bases. Here the CDR3 reads CSARITGTGLAEAFF. The CDR3 bases are TGCAGTGCTAGGATAACCGGGACAGGGTTAGCTGAAGCTTTCTTT.

This clonotype was seen many times. J is TRBJ2-7 and V is TRBV5-1, with 10 bases matching TRBD2. Germline V gene lookup returns CDR1 SGHRS and CDR2 YFSETQ. The CDR3 totals 15 residues. The J segment lost 4 bases and the V segment lost 0 bases, leaving 4 bases of the junction unmatched. This chain's CDR3 is CASSLGPSGSYEQYF. The CDR3 DNA follows: TGCGCCAGCAGCTTGGGGCCTAGCGGGAGTTACGAGCAGTACTTC.

This clonotype has more than one count but fewer than ten. The chain recombines TRBV15 with TRBJ2-2; 9 bases line up with TRBD1. The V segment lost 4 bases and the J segment 4 bases; nucleotides outside the gene matches: 10. The CDR3 totals 17 residues. Germline V gene data show CDR1 as LNHNV and CDR2 as YYDKDF (reference sequence). DNA for the CDR3: TGTGCCACCAGCATAGACAGGGGGGCCCCTGTCACCGGGGAGCTGTTTTTT. It codes for CATSIDRGAPVTGELFF.

This clonotype showed up just a few times. CDR3 loop: CASSLNYGTGVLYEQYF. The CDR3 bases are TGCGCCAGCAGCCTAAATTACGGGACAGGGGTTCTCTACGAGCAGTACTTC. The chain couples TRBV5-1 to TRBJ2-7; 10 nucleotides match TRBD1. V lost 4 bases to trimming and J lost 3 bases; unmatched junction nucleotides: 13. There are 17 residues in the CDR3. CDR1 is SGHRS and CDR2 is YFSETQ in the germline V gene.

In its sample, this clonotype was seen a few times. The V and J genes are TRBV20-1 and TRBJ2-7; the D gene is possibly TRBD2 (5 bases). Trimming pared 1 base from V and 6 bases from J, leaving 10 bases between. Germline V gene lookup returns CDR1 DFQATT and CDR2 SNEGSKA (reference sequence). CDR3 length: 12 residues. CDR3 sequence reads: CSARAEGSEQYF. CDR3 in DNA: TGCAGTGCTAGAGCAGAGGGTTCCGAGCAGTACTTC.

This chain uses TRBV27 with TRBJ2-5; 8 positions match TRBD1. There are 14 residues in the CDR3. Germline V gives CDR1 MNHEY, CDR2 SMNVEV (reference sequence). V shed 6 bases and J 5 bases; nucleotides not matched to a gene: 8. The CDR3 nucleotides read TGTGCCAGCAGACCGACAGGGGTGGGGGAGACCCAGTACTTC. Translating gives CASRPTGVGETQYF.

The J gene is TRBJ2-7, the V gene TRBV25-1; no clear D. V was cut by 3 bases and J by 2 bases, with 5 bases left in between. The CDR3 is made up of 12 amino acids. Per germline, CDR1 MGHDK and CDR2 SYGVNS. CDR3 nucleotides: TGTGCCAGCAGTGACTACACCTACGAGCAGTACTTC. Encoded protein: CASSDYTYEQYF.

This clonotype occurred once. The chain is built from TRBV20-1 and TRBJ1-1; D is uncertain. Looked up from germline, CDR1 is DFQATT and CDR2 is SNEGSKA (reference sequence). With 0 bases removed from V and 1 base from J, the gap between germline ends came to 15 bases. The CDR3 contains 16 residues. The CDR3: CSARDGRRRGNTEAFF. The CDR3 DNA reads as TGCAGTGCTAGAGATGGCCGTCGCCGGGGGAACACTGAAGCTTTCTTT.

This clonotype was observed a handful of times. V gene TRBV2 combines with J gene TRBJ2-1, with a tentative D call TRBD2 (6 bases). CDR1 SNHLY and CDR2 FYNNEI come from the germline V gene. V was shortened by 11 bases and J by 4 bases, with 18 bases between the two germline ends. The CDR3 runs to 14 residues. Written as DNA, the CDR3 is TGTGCCTCGACGATGGGAGGAGGATACAATGAGCAGTTCTTC. Translated, it gives CASTMGGGYNEQFF.

The J gene is TRBJ2-3, the V gene TRBV20-1, with D perhaps matching TRBD2 (5 bases). V was shortened by 3 bases and J by 4 bases, with 17 bases between the two germline ends. The CDR3 length is 15 residues. The V gene's germline CDR1 is DFQATT and CDR2 SNEGSKA (reference sequence). CDR3 residues: CSARGSRESPDTQYF. The CDR3 nucleotides read TGCAGTGCTAGGGGATCGAGGGAGAGTCCAGATACGCAGTATTTT.

The rearrangement links TRBV5-1 to TRBJ2-3; maybe TRBD2 (5 bases). The CDR3 is 16 residues long. Trimming left V 0 bases short and J 2 bases short, with 13 bases between. Looked up from germline, CDR1 is SGHRS and CDR2 is YFSETQ. The DNA of the CDR3 is TGCGCCAGCAGCTTGGTTTCAGTACGGGACACAGATACGCAGTATTTT. It yields the protein CASSLVSVRDTDTQYF. Using reference TRBV5-1 and TRBJ2-3 for the parts outside the CDR3, the full variable domain is KAGVTQTPRYLIKTRGQQVTLSCSPISGHRSVSWYQQTPGQGLQFLFEYFSETQRNKGNFPGRFSGRQFSNSRSEMNVSTLELGDSALYLCASSLVSVRDTDTQYFGPGTRLTVL.

This chain connects TRBV4-3 to TRBJ2-2, with 12 bases matching TRBD2. The CDR3 runs 18 residues. Germline V lookup: CDR1 LGHNA, CDR2 YSLEER. The V gene end was trimmed by 3 bases and the J gene end by 0 bases; junction bases not matched to a gene: 5. CDR3 in DNA: TGCGCCAGCAGCCAGTACCTAGCGGGAGGGCCGAACACCGGGGAGCTGTTTTTT. This gives the protein CASSQYLAGGPNTGELFF.

This clonotype has just a few counts. The CDR3 region is CSARREYGELFF. In DNA form, the CDR3 reads TGCAGTGCTAGACGGGAGTACGGGGAGCTGTTTTTT. This sequence joins TRBV20-1 and TRBJ2-2; a weak D match, TRBD2 (6 bases). The CDR3 covers 12 residues. The ends were cut back, 2 bases at V and 7 bases at J, with 8 bases in the middle. Per the germline V gene, CDR1 is DFQATT and CDR2 is SNEGSKA (reference sequence).

This clonotype was detected a few times. The V call is TRBV5-4, the J call TRBJ2-2; 14 bases line up with TRBD2. CDR1 is SGHNT and CDR2 is YYREEE in the germline V gene (reference sequence). This CDR3 is 17 amino acids long. V shed 4 bases and J 4 bases; nucleotides not matched to a gene: 6. The CDR3 region is CASSLRGLAGATGELFF. CDR3 sequence (DNA): TGTGCCAGCAGCCTAAGGGGACTAGCGGGAGCCACCGGGGAGCTGTTTTTT.

This clonotype came up many times. This sequence joins TRBV30 and TRBJ1-1; D unresolved. The CDR3 runs to 15 residues. The V gene's germline CDR1 is GTSNPN and CDR2 SVGIG (reference sequence). The germline V and J ends were trimmed by 1 base and 0 bases, with 12 bases remaining between them. The CDR3 DNA reads as TGTGCCTGGAGTGGTCAGGAGGTGGTGAACACTGAAGCTTTCTTT. This gives the protein CAWSGQEVVNTEAFF.

The V call is TRBV28, the J call TRBJ1-4; unclear D gene. The germline V gene has CDR1 MDHEN and CDR2 SYDVKM. The CDR3 is 13 residues long. V gave up 7 bases and J gave up 5 bases, with 11 bases separating them. DNA for the CDR3: TGTGCCAGCATAGGTGGAGCCAATGAAAAACTGTTTTTT. This sequence encodes CASIGGANEKLFF. The full variable domain, rest sourced from reference TRBV28 and TRBJ1-4, is DVKVTQSSRYLVKRTGEKVFLECVQDMDHENMFWYRQDPGLGLRLIYFSYDVKMKEKGDIPEGYSVSREKKERFSLILESASTNQTSMYLCASIGGANEKLFFGSGTQLSVL.

This clonotype was recorded a few times. V is TRBV20-1 and J is TRBJ2-1; 11 bases agree with TRBD2. The CDR3 covers 13 residues. CDR1 is DFQATT, CDR2 SNEGSKA, per germline (reference sequence). V was pared by 8 bases and J by 5 bases, with 5 bases of the junction left unmatched. The CDR3 reads CSHLAGGHNEQFF. In DNA, the CDR3 is TGCAGTCACCTAGCGGGAGGTCACAATGAGCAGTTCTTC.

In this sample, this clonotype turned up a few times. The CDR3 DNA reads as TGTGCCAGCAGCTTATCTCCGGACAGGGGAACTTACGAGCAGTTCTTC. It encodes CASSLSPDRGTYEQFF. The chain couples TRBV7-9 to TRBJ2-1; 9 bases match TRBD1. From germline, CDR1 is SEHNR and CDR2 FQNEAQ (reference sequence). V was clipped by 2 bases and J by 10 bases; unmatched bases: 12. The length of the CDR3 is 16 residues.

This chain joins TRBV7-2 and TRBJ2-3, with 8 bases fitting TRBD2. This CDR3 spans 16 amino acids. V shed 5 bases and J 1 base; nucleotides not matched to a gene: 8. Looked up from germline, CDR1 is SGHTA and CDR2 is FQGNSA. CDR3 loop: CASSLQRERGTDTQYF. DNA for the CDR3: TGTGCCAGCAGCCTCCAGCGGGAGCGCGGCACAGATACGCAGTATTTT.

The V gene is TRBV20-1, the J gene TRBJ2-7, with 8 nucleotides matching TRBD2. CDR1 and CDR2 (germline): DFQATT, SNEGSKA (reference sequence). The CDR3 loop spans 13 amino acids. V dropped 5 bases and J dropped 2; count of bases not matched to a gene: 5. The CDR3 protein is CSAGRSGAYEQYF. The CDR3 nucleotides read TGCAGTGCTGGTCGTAGCGGGGCCTACGAGCAGTACTTC.

This clonotype was found many times. The V gene is TRBV5-1, the J gene TRBJ2-1; 9 positions match TRBD2. J gave up 5 bases and V 1 base, and 10 bases lay outside the gene matches. Germline V gives CDR1 SGHRS, CDR2 YFSETQ. The CDR3 sequence is 17 residues long. The CDR3 protein is CASSLIYETSGHNEQFF. The CDR3, as DNA: TGCGCCAGCAGCTTGATTTACGAGACTAGCGGCCACAATGAGCAGTTCTTC.

This rearrangement joins TRBV9 to TRBJ2-3; weak D call: TRBD1 (8 bases). CDR3 length equals 17 residues. The V end lost 5 bases, the J end lost 0 bases, and 19 bases lay between the germline ends. The V gene's germline CDR1 is SGDLS and CDR2 YYNGEE. CDR3 DNA: TGTGCCAGCAGTGCCAGGGGGCAGCGGGGCAGCACAGATACGCAGTATTTT. It translates to CASSARGQRGSTDTQYF.